Below are 15 T cell receptor beta chains sequenced from a single sample in a study of shared clonotypes between healthy human individuals. Sequencing used immunoSEQ multiplex PCR; TCRdb keeps in-frame clones, though not all of them. The table includes some 1 million clones, around 74% detected once. Sequenced material: memory CD4+ T cells sorted from blood. Subset here: CD45RA-negative fraction. The source of these receptors is a man between 18 and 29 years old in good health.

V usage is TRBV11-2 and J usage is TRBJ2-1; possibly TRBD2 for D (5 bases). Trimming shortened V by 0 bases and J by 6 bases, and 9 bases separated the two germline ends. Per germline, CDR1 SGHAT and CDR2 FQNNGV. The CDR3 has 14 residues. The CDR3 sequence: CASSLDPGVNEQFF. The CDR3 DNA reads as TGTGCCAGCAGCTTAGATCCCGGGGTCAATGAGCAGTTCTTC.

The table lists this clone with a count of one. Relative to the germline gene, one junction end is altered; a read error may explain this. This chain connects TRBV25-1 to TRBJ2-5; 9 bases match TRBD2. There are 15 residues in the CDR3. CDR1 and CDR2 (germline): MGHDK, SYGVNS. In DNA, the CDR3 is TGTGCCAGCAGTGCCGGACAGGCCGGGACTAGCACCCCGTACTTC. This sequence encodes CASSAGQAGTSTPYF.

This chain connects TRBV6-6 to TRBJ2-5; 12 bases line up with TRBD1. V shed 4 bases and J 5 bases; nucleotides not matched to a gene: 5. Per germline, CDR1 MNHNY and CDR2 SVGAGI (reference sequence). This CDR3 contains 15 residues. The CDR3 reads CASSWGQGATETQYF. CDR3 nucleotides: TGTGCCAGCAGTTGGGGACAGGGGGCTACGGAGACCCAGTACTTC.

This clone was recorded once. This sequence joins TRBV7-2 and TRBJ2-5, with D unresolved. The CDR3 covers 11 residues. CDR1 is SGHTA, CDR2 FQGNSA, per germline. V shed 0 bases and J shed 14 bases, with 10 bases lying between them. This chain's CDR3 is CASSLALVRYF. The DNA of the CDR3 is TGTGCCAGCAGCTTAGCGCTAGTCCGCTACTTC. The full variable domain, its missing parts supplied by reference TRBV7-2 and TRBJ2-5, is GAGVSQSPSNKVTEKGKDVELRCDPISGHTALYWYRQSLGQGLEFLIYFQGNSAPDKSGLPSDRFSAERTGGSVSTLTIQRTQQEDSAVYLCASSLALVRYFGPGTRLLVL.

The chain employs TRBV7-2 and TRBJ1-5; no definite D call. Trimming stripped 4 bases from V and 4 bases from J, with 8 bases between. The CDR3 totals 13 residues. Per the germline V gene, CDR1 is SGHTA and CDR2 is FQGNSA. The CDR3 nucleotides are TGTGCCAGCAGCTCCGGCTTTAATCAGCCCCAGCATTTT. This codes for CASSSGFNQPQHF.

The rearrangement joins TRBV10-2 to TRBJ2-5; D perhaps matches TRBD2 (7 bases). Deletions cut 4 bases from V and 4 bases from J, with 13 bases between. This CDR3 contains 14 residues. Germline assignment: CDR1 WSHSY and CDR2 SAAADI. For the CDR3, the DNA is TGCGCCAGCAGTGGGAGAAGGGGGGGAGAGACCCAGTACTTC. Translated: CASSGRRGGETQYF.

The V gene is TRBV30, the J gene TRBJ2-3, with D possibly TRBD2 on 6 matching bases. Between the trimmed V and J ends, which lost 1 base and 2 bases, there was a span of 10 bases. This CDR3 region has 14 residues. Germline V CDR1 and CDR2: GTSNPN, SVGIG (reference sequence). CDR3 nucleotides: TGTGCCTGGAGTGGGAGGGGCTTCACAGATACGCAGTATTTT. As protein: CAWSGRGFTDTQYF. The complete variable domain, with remaining parts taken from reference TRBV30 and TRBJ2-3, reads SQTIHQWPATLVQPVGSPLSLECTVEGTSNPNLYWYRQAAGRGLQLLFYSVGIGQISSEVPQNLSASRPQDRQFILSSKKLLLSDSGFYLCAWSGRGFTDTQYFGPGTRLTVL.

V and J are TRBV6-5 and TRBJ2-2, with 9 bases lining up with TRBD2. Germline loops: CDR1 MNHEY, CDR2 SVGAGI. The CDR3 has 15 amino acids. Germline trimming cut 5 bases from V and 2 bases from J; bases unmatched to any gene: 3. In DNA, the CDR3 is TGTGCCAGCAGTACGGGACTAGCAAACACCGGGGAGCTGTTTTTT. It translates to CASSTGLANTGELFF.

This chain uses TRBV2 with TRBJ1-4; possibly TRBD1 for D (6 bases). The germline gives CDR1 SNHLY, CDR2 FYNNEI. CDR3 length: 14 residues. The V and J ends lost 7 bases and 3 bases respectively, with 12 bases between them. CDR3 residues: CASKTGRANEKLFF. Written as DNA, the CDR3 is TGTGCCAGCAAAACAGGGAGGGCTAATGAAAAACTGTTTTTT.

This sequence joins TRBV7-8 and TRBJ2-5; 8 bases are shared with TRBD2. Germline assignment: CDR1 SGHVS and CDR2 FQNEAQ. The CDR3 spans 17 residues. V was pared by 1 base and J by 5 bases, with 12 bases of the junction left unmatched. The CDR3 protein is CASSLVSGGPRTETQYF. The CDR3 bases are TGTGCCAGCAGCTTAGTAAGCGGGGGCCCACGAACGGAGACCCAGTACTTC.

The V call is TRBV4-1, the J call TRBJ2-1; the match to TRBD2 covers 9 bases. Germline loops: CDR1 MGHRA, CDR2 YSYEKL. The ends lost 0 bases at V and 7 bases at J; junction bases unmatched: 19. CDR3 length: 20 amino acids. CDR3 DNA sequence: TGCGCCAGCAGCCAAGATCCGTTGTTGTTTGATAGCGGGAGTAGAAATGAGCAGTTCTTC. Encoded protein: CASSQDPLLFDSGSRNEQFF.

This chain joins TRBV30 and TRBJ2-1; 9 bases align to TRBD2. Looked up from germline, CDR1 is GTSNPN and CDR2 is SVGIG (reference sequence). V dropped 4 bases and J dropped 4; count of bases not matched to a gene: 2. The CDR3 has 13 residues. The CDR3 bases are TGTGCCTGGACTAGCGGGGTTTACAATGAGCAGTTCTTC. Protein: CAWTSGVYNEQFF.

This clone appeared once. This chain connects TRBV5-6 to TRBJ1-5; no firm D call. With 1 base removed from V and 0 bases from J, the gap between germline ends came to 8 bases. Germline lookup yields CDR1 SGHDT and CDR2 YYEEEE. CDR3 length: 15 residues. CDR3 amino acids: CASSLNGNSNQPQHF. CDR3 nucleotides: TGTGCCAGCAGCTTGAATGGGAATAGCAATCAGCCCCAGCATTTT. Based on the CDR3 plus reference TRBV5-6 and TRBJ1-5, the full variable domain is DAGVTQSPTHLIKTRGQQVTLRCSPKSGHDTVSWYQQALGQGPQFIFQYYEEEERQRGNFPDRFSGHQFPNYSSELNVNALLLGDSALYLCASSLNGNSNQPQHFGDGTRLSIL.

This clone was detected only a few times. This chain links TRBV19 with TRBJ1-1; TRBD1 might be the D (6 bases). The CDR3 is 11 residues long. Germline V CDR1 and CDR2: LNHDA, SQIVND (reference sequence). V lost 5 bases and J 8 bases, leaving 9 bases between the germline ends. The DNA of the CDR3 is TGTGCCAGTAGTCTTACAGGGGAAGCTTTCTTT. Protein product: CASSLTGEAFF.

This clone was observed a single time. The chain uses TRBV6-6 and TRBJ2-5; D is undetermined. The CDR3 runs 16 residues. Trimming took off 0 bases at V and 5 bases at J, with 16 bases between the two ends. Germline assignment: CDR1 MNHNY and CDR2 SVGAGI (reference sequence). The CDR3 loop reads CASSYSGPFPRETQYF. CDR3 sequence (DNA): TGTGCCAGCAGTTACTCGGGTCCTTTCCCGAGGGAGACCCAGTACTTC.